A selection of T cell receptor beta chains follows, all from one sample in a study of T cell responses to AZD1222 COVID-19 vaccine. Some clones are missing from TCRdb's copy, which holds only in-frame ones; the method was immunoSEQ multiplex PCR. The table has about 150,000 clones, less than 90% seen once. Sample: peripheral blood, taken on day 0 of AZD1222 vaccination. The receptor set was obtained from an adult in good health. Each CDR3 is given without its conserved first and last residue. Fields, in order: J gene, V gene, clone size, CDR3 protein. Where a row states a size, it is once, few, many or the class of an expanded clone; other rows omit it.

>TRBJ1-1|TRBV5-6|NA
ASSPGTSNTEAF
>TRBJ2-5|TRBV7-7|NA
ARLRMCETQY
>TRBJ2-7|TRBV12-3/TRBV12-4|few
ASSLGYEQY
>TRBJ1-1|TRBV6-2/TRBV6-3|NA
ASSYHENTEAF
>TRBJ1-5|TRBV6-2/TRBV6-3|once
ASSSHAGYSNQPQH
>TRBJ2-7|TRBV3-1/TRBV3-2|NA
ASSLSGATYEQY
>TRBJ2-7|TRBV7-6|NA
ASSLAEGSSYEQY
>TRBJ2-3|TRBV6-5|NA
ASSYSSSSSTDTQY
>TRBJ2-1|TRBV11-3|NA
ASSPDRDNEQF
>TRBJ1-2|TRBV5-4|NA
ASSTDRAGSRGYT
>TRBJ1-2|TRBV28|NA
ASSFQGRYGYT
>TRBJ2-7|TRBV18|NA
ASSPAGQLSYEQY
>TRBJ2-6|TRBV5-1|NA
ASSPRGGQGSGANVLT
>TRBJ1-5|TRBV4-2|NA
ASSQDLRSAQPQH
>TRBJ1-1|TRBV5-6|NA
ASSGWTEATEAF
>TRBJ1-4|TRBV15|NA
ATSRDLGVNEKLF
>TRBJ2-7|TRBV7-6|NA
ASSPTGLPYEQY
>TRBJ2-3|TRBV10-2|NA
ASSYTGTYTDTQY
>TRBJ1-1|TRBV11-2|NA
ASSSTSRRLQRKNTEAF
>TRBJ2-1|TRBV6-2/TRBV6-3|NA
ASSYAWAPNEQF
>TRBJ2-7|TRBV5-1|NA
ASSQTGVGSYEQY
>TRBJ1-6|TRBV7-8|NA
ASSPNRYNSPLH
>TRBJ1-1|TRBV5-8|NA
ASRLLGGNTEAF
>TRBJ2-4|TRBV7-2|once
ASSVGLEKNIQY
>TRBJ1-2|TRBV10-3|NA
ASTGTPTGGYT
>TRBJ1-2|TRBV5-8|NA
ASSFGGTGDGGYT
>TRBJ2-7|TRBV18|NA
ASSPPPGQGPEQY
>TRBJ1-6|TRBV9|NA
ASSVESGERVNSPLH
>TRBJ1-2|TRBV20-1|once
SASQGLDGYT
>TRBJ2-2|TRBV5-6|NA
ASSWGATNTGELF
>TRBJ2-1|TRBV19|NA
ASSQVGGKDEQF
>TRBJ1-4|TRBV2|NA
ASSESMLDEKLF
>TRBJ1-1|TRBV4-2|NA
ASSQDLLLNTEAF
>TRBJ1-3|TRBV27|NA
ASSLQGTLSGNTIY
>TRBJ2-6|TRBV19|few
ASSIGQAGANVLT
>TRBJ1-3|TRBV29-1|NA
SVQGQGLPGNTIY
>TRBJ1-4|TRBV7-2|once
ASSLVFGGIQEKLF
>TRBJ2-5|TRBV24-1|once
ATSDSRSQETQY
>TRBJ2-5|TRBV9|NA
ASSVAAGLRETQY
>TRBJ1-1|TRBV4-2|once
ASSQSTAGPEAF
>TRBJ2-2|TRBV7-9|NA
ASSLGGSGTGELF
>TRBJ2-7|TRBV11-2|once
ASSASSYEQY
>TRBJ1-6|TRBV4-3|NA
ASSQTGGVDSPLH
>TRBJ1-2|TRBV4-3|NA
ASSQDGGLQRGYT
>TRBJ2-1|TRBV5-4|NA
ASSQLPPYNEQF
>TRBJ2-5|TRBV7-2|NA
ASSSTSGGAGETQY
>TRBJ1-2|TRBV7-2|NA
ASSLVGSLGDGYT
>TRBJ1-1|TRBV2|once
ASTGDRNTEAF
>TRBJ1-1|TRBV3-1/TRBV3-2|NA
ASSQQQRNTEAF
>TRBJ1-1|TRBV6-5|once
ASSYVRETEAF
>TRBJ2-2|TRBV5-1|NA
ASSLVGENTGELF
>TRBJ2-2|TRBV18|NA
ASSPPTDRTGELF